These 22 T cell receptor beta chains share one sample of origin, sequenced in a study of PD-L1 blockade in urothelial cancer. The assay was immunoSEQ multiplex PCR, and TCRdb's table has in-frame clones only and misses some. Of approximately 38,000 clones in the sample, 83% are singletons; the top ten hold about 17%. The sequencing used PBMCs, collected around atezolizumab (anti-PD-L1) treatment. These receptors were obtained from a man aged 55 to 70 with urothelial cancer.

This clone appeared a single time. The chain joins TRBV5-4 to TRBJ2-1, with TRBD2 matching 15 bases. The CDR3 runs to 18 residues. V shed 4 bases and J 9 bases; nucleotides not matched to a gene: 14. In germline, CDR1 is SGHNT, CDR2 YYREEE (reference sequence). The CDR3 reads CASSGGAPGLAGGAEQFF. The CDR3 bases are TGTGCCAGCAGCGGGGGTGCCCCTGGACTAGCGGGAGGGGCTGAGCAGTTCTTC.

This clone has a single count. V is TRBV5-6 and J is TRBJ2-1, with TRBD2 matching over 11 bases. Looked up from germline, CDR1 is SGHDT and CDR2 is YYEEEE. With 3 bases clipped from V and 9 bases from J, the junction kept 8 bases outside the gene matches. The CDR3 is 15 amino acids. Written as DNA, the CDR3 is TGTGCCAGCAGCTATCTAGCGGGAGGCAGGAGTGAGCAGTTCTTC. Translating it yields CASSYLAGGRSEQFF.

The chain carries TRBV6-6 and TRBJ2-7; tentative D call: TRBD2 (6 bases). This CDR3 is 12 amino acids long. The germline gives CDR1 MNHNY, CDR2 SVGAGI (reference sequence). Trimming left V 8 bases short and J 5 bases short, with 13 bases between. The CDR3: CASGGSWDEQYF. CDR3 DNA sequence: TGTGCCAGCGGGGGGTCCTGGGACGAGCAGTACTTC.

The genes are TRBV11-2 and TRBJ2-7, with a weak D call TRBD1 (5 bases). In germline, CDR1 is SGHAT, CDR2 FQNNGV. Trimming removed 5 bases from V and 7 bases from J, with 18 bases in between. The length of the CDR3 is 14 residues. The CDR3 coding sequence is TGTGCCAGCAGCCCCCAGGGCCAATCGACAGAGCAGTACTTC. It encodes CASSPQGQSTEQYF.

The V gene is TRBV15, the J gene TRBJ1-5; D may be TRBD1 (6 bases). Germline values: CDR1 LNHNV, CDR2 YYDKDF (reference sequence). The CDR3 has 13 amino acids. Trimming left V 3 bases short and J 4 bases short, with 7 bases between. The CDR3 DNA reads as TGTGCCACCAGCAGCAGGGGTAATCAGCCCCAGCATTTT. Protein sequence: CATSSRGNQPQHF.

In DNA form, the CDR3 reads TGCAGTGCTAGGAGGGGGGGTGAAGCTTTCTTT. Protein sequence: CSARRGGEAFF. The chain has TRBV20-1 and TRBJ1-1; possibly TRBD1 for D (6 bases). Germline CDR1 is DFQATT and CDR2 is SNEGSKA (reference sequence). This CDR3 region has 11 residues. Trimming left V 3 bases short and J 7 bases short, with 9 bases between.

The V call is TRBV28, the J call TRBJ2-5, with D perhaps matching TRBD1 (6 bases). V lost 2 bases and J lost 0, with 10 bases in between. The CDR3 runs to 15 residues. Germline loops: CDR1 MDHEN, CDR2 SYDVKM. The CDR3 protein is CASSLTGTYQETQYF. The CDR3 DNA follows: TGTGCCAGCAGTTTAACAGGGACGTACCAAGAGACCCAGTACTTC.

This clone was observed a single time. V and J are TRBV5-1 and TRBJ1-1; D might be TRBD1 (6 bases). V was pared by 5 bases and J by 1 base, with 12 bases between. This CDR3 region has 14 residues. CDR1 SGHRS and CDR2 YFSETQ come from the germline V gene. CDR3 in amino acids: CASSPGTPNTEAFF. CDR3 sequence (DNA): TGCGCCAGCAGTCCCGGGACACCGAACACTGAAGCTTTCTTT.

The rearrangement uses TRBV30 and TRBJ2-7; 8 bases are shared with TRBD2. This CDR3 spans 14 amino acids. The germline CDR1 and CDR2 sequences are GTSNPN and SVGIG (reference sequence). After removal of 7 bases from V and 2 bases from J, the junction contained 10 bases not matched to a gene. The CDR3 DNA reads TGTGCCTTAATAGCGGGACCGACAGCCTACGAGCAGTACTTC. Translation gives CALIAGPTAYEQYF.

This chain connects TRBV7-2 to TRBJ1-3; tentatively, D is TRBD1 (6 bases). CDR1 and CDR2 (germline): SGHTA, FQGNSA. Trimming removed 1 base at V and 1 base at J, with 14 bases between. The CDR3 runs to 17 residues. This chain's CDR3 is CASSLVTGGLSGNTIYF. The CDR3 DNA is TGTGCCAGCAGCTTAGTGACGGGGGGGCTATCTGGAAACACCATATATTTT. Full variable domain (rest looked up from reference TRBV7-2 and TRBJ1-3): GAGVSQSPSNKVTEKGKDVELRCDPISGHTALYWYRQSLGQGLEFLIYFQGNSAPDKSGLPSDRFSAERTGGSVSTLTIQRTQQEDSAVYLCASSLVTGGLSGNTIYFGEGSWLTVV.

V gene TRBV13 combines with J gene TRBJ2-2, with D hard to call. The CDR3 covers 13 residues. Trimming took 5 bases from V and 4 from J, leaving 8 bases between them. Germline CDR1 PRHDT, CDR2 FYEKMQ (reference sequence). The CDR3 is CASSPRGTGELFF. The DNA for the CDR3 is TGTGCCAGCAGCCCTCGAGGCACCGGGGAGCTGTTTTTT. Looking up the rest from reference TRBV13 and TRBJ2-2 gives the full variable domain: AAGVIQSPRHLIKEKRETATLKCYPIPRHDTVYWYQQGPGQDPQFLISFYEKMQSDKGSIPDRFSAQQFSDYHSELNMSSLELGDSALYFCASSPRGTGELFFGEGSRLTVL.

The V call is TRBV7-6, the J call TRBJ1-5; TRBD1 might be the D (5 bases). The CDR3 runs to 15 residues. Germline-derived CDR1 and CDR2 are SGHVS and FNYEAQ. Trimming shortened V by 1 base and J by 5 bases, and 12 bases separated the two germline ends. The CDR3 spells CASSLGAGKDQPQHF. CDR3 DNA: TGTGCCAGCAGCTTAGGAGCAGGGAAAGATCAGCCCCAGCATTTT.

The CDR3 loop reads CASSVGTPDEQYF. CDR3 DNA sequence: TGTGCCAGCAGCGTAGGGACTCCCGACGAGCAGTACTTC. J is TRBJ2-7 and V is TRBV9, with D perhaps matching TRBD2 (5 bases). V lost 0 bases to trimming and J lost 5 bases, with 9 bases between them. This CDR3 has 13 amino acids. The germline V gene encodes CDR1 SGDLS and CDR2 YYNGEE.

J is TRBJ1-1 and V is TRBV7-2; 7 bases agree with TRBD1. With V trimmed by 3 bases and J by 7 bases, 8 bases remained unmatched. The CDR3 runs 14 residues. Germline V gene sequence: CDR1 SGHTA, CDR2 FQGNSA. The CDR3, as DNA: TGTGCCAGCAGCTTGGACAGGAACTCCATTGAAGCTTTCTTT. Protein product: CASSLDRNSIEAFF.

The chain combines TRBV5-1 with TRBJ2-7, with TRBD1 matching 10 bases. The CDR3 covers 15 residues. V lost 0 bases to trimming and J lost 6 bases; unmatched junction nucleotides: 6. CDR1 and CDR2 from the germline V gene are SGHRS and YFSETQ. CDR3 sequence: CASSLAGQGSSEQYF. CDR3 bases: TGCGCCAGCAGCTTGGCGGGACAGGGGTCCAGCGAGCAGTACTTC.

The rearrangement joins TRBV28 to TRBJ1-3; D is possibly TRBD1 (5 bases). V lost 6 bases to trimming and J lost 4 bases, with 16 bases between them. Germline values: CDR1 MDHEN, CDR2 SYDVKM. The CDR3 has 15 residues. The CDR3 region is CASSSYTGVGNTIYF. In DNA form, the CDR3 reads TGTGCCAGCAGCTCATATACGGGGGTGGGAAACACCATATATTTT.

Only one count was recorded for this clone. The CDR3 DNA is TGTGCCAGGGGAGGGGCGGGATCCTACGAGCAGTACTTC. Its translation is CARGGAGSYEQYF. The gene calls are TRBV2 and TRBJ2-5; 7 bases match TRBD2. TRBJ2-7 matches the DNA end more closely, so the J call is doubtful. The CDR3 sequence is 13 residues long. The germline V gene has CDR1 SNHLY and CDR2 FYNNEI.

The genes are TRBV6-6 and TRBJ2-6; 8 bases fit TRBD1. The J segment lost 4 bases and the V segment lost 5 bases, leaving 7 bases of the junction unmatched. The CDR3 is 16 residues long. Germline lookup yields CDR1 MNHNY and CDR2 SVGAGI (reference sequence). CDR3 bases: TGTGCCAGCAGTAAGTCTCAGGGGGCCGGGGCCAACGTCCTGACTTTC. Amino acid sequence: CASSKSQGAGANVLTF.

The V gene is TRBV7-2, the J gene TRBJ1-5; D is unresolved. Germline V lookup: CDR1 SGHTA, CDR2 FQGNSA. The CDR3 extends over 13 amino acids. V lost 4 bases, J lost 0 bases, and 4 bases lay in between. The CDR3 DNA reads TGTGCCAGCAGCTCTTATAGCAATCAGCCCCAGCATTTT. Translated: CASSSYSNQPQHF.

The chain recombines TRBV5-8 with TRBJ2-3; D unclear. CDR3 length: 11 residues. The V end lost 4 bases, the J end lost 5 bases, and 5 bases lay between the germline ends. CDR1 is SGHTS and CDR2 is YDEGEE in the germline V gene. This chain's CDR3 is CASSVRDTQYF. Written as DNA, the CDR3 is TGTGCCAGCAGCGTTAGAGATACGCAGTATTTT.

The chain couples TRBV10-1 to TRBJ1-1, with 7 bases lining up with TRBD1. The V and J ends lost 4 bases and 5 bases, in that order; junction bases with no gene match: 13. The CDR3 loop spans 16 amino acids. CDR1 is WNHNN, CDR2 SYGVQD, per germline (reference sequence). CDR3 sequence reads: CASSVPYRGARTEAFF. CDR3 DNA sequence: TGCGCCAGCAGTGTACCTTACAGGGGAGCTAGGACTGAAGCTTTCTTT.

This sequence joins TRBV9 and TRBJ2-2; no clear D gene. V was cut by 4 bases and J by 7 bases, with 14 bases left in between. CDR1 SGDLS and CDR2 YYNGEE come from the germline V gene. The CDR3 contains 14 residues. CDR3 coding DNA: TGTGCCAGCAGCACCCAGGCACTCAGCGGGGAGCTGTTTTTT. Translation gives CASSTQALSGELFF.